This entry lists 17 T cell receptor beta chains sequenced from one sample in a study of T cell responses to AZD1222 COVID-19 vaccine (dated by TCRdb to 2020 to 2022). Taken with the paper, the label for time point translates to: about 28 days (+/-7) after the second vaccine dose. The treatment or condition label, as the study defines it: meningococcal conjugate vaccine given as trial control. Library creation used the immunoSEQ multiplex PCR assay. TCRdb mirrors the immuneACCESS table, restricted to in-frame sequences. Some clones are absent from its copies; in checked studies, under half trace to an unresolved V gene, and the reason for the others is unknown. Across this sample there are approximately 180,000 clones, with more than 80% seen only once. The leading ten clones occupy 3.5% to 4% of the sample. Specimen: peripheral blood, collected 28 days after the second dose of the MenACWY control vaccine. The receptors stem from an adult who received the MenACWY meningococcal vaccine as a control.

V gene TRBV11-3 combines with J gene TRBJ2-2; perhaps TRBD1 as D (5 bases). Germline CDR1 SGHNT, CDR2 YENEEA. V lost 1 base, J lost 5 bases, and 11 bases lay in between. This CDR3 contains 15 residues. CDR3 in DNA: TGTGCCAGCAGCTTAGCTCGGCAGGGAACCGGGGAGCTGTTTTTT. Its translation is CASSLARQGTGELFF.

This clone was found once. The V call is TRBV3-1 (or the pseudogene TRBV3-2), the J call TRBJ2-3; D may correspond to TRBD1 or TRBD2 (5 bases each). Germline V lookup: CDR1 LGHDT, CDR2 YNNKEL (reference sequence). The CDR3 spans 14 residues. The germline V and J ends were trimmed by 4 bases and 2 bases, with 10 bases remaining between them. The CDR3 DNA follows: TGTGCCAGCAGCCTGGGACGAAACACAGATACGCAGTATTTT. Protein product: CASSLGRNTDTQYF.

The genes are TRBV3-1 (or the pseudogene TRBV3-2) and TRBJ2-3, with D tentatively TRBD2 (5 bases). V was clipped by 4 bases and J by 2 bases, with 19 bases between them. Germline assignment: CDR1 LGHDT and CDR2 YNNKEL (reference sequence). This CDR3 is built from 17 residues. The CDR3 coding sequence is TGTGCCAGCAGCCGGAGGACTGTAGGAGTTCCCACAGATACGCAGTATTTT. This encodes CASSRRTVGVPTDTQYF.

The chain is built from TRBV5-5 and TRBJ2-7; D is uncertain. This CDR3 is built from 15 residues. The germline CDR1 and CDR2 sequences are SGHKS and YYEKEE (reference sequence). Trimming shortened V by 0 bases and J by 6 bases, and 16 bases separated the two germline ends. CDR3 residues: CASSLAAALGTEQYF. The DNA of the CDR3 is TGTGCCAGCAGCTTGGCCGCGGCTCTCGGTACCGAGCAGTACTTC.

This clone came up a few times. This sequence joins TRBV5-6 and TRBJ2-1; TRBD2 matches at 9 bases. V trimming: 0 bases; J trimming: 8 bases; junction bases outside the gene matches: 6. The CDR3 consists of 15 residues. Germline lookup yields CDR1 SGHDT and CDR2 YYEEEE. CDR3 in amino acids: CASSLGSGSTHEQFF. The DNA of the CDR3 is TGTGCCAGCAGCTTGGGTAGCGGGAGTACCCATGAGCAGTTCTTC.

The chain employs TRBV7-8 and TRBJ1-5; D gene unclear. CDR3 length: 16 residues. The germline gives CDR1 SGHVS, CDR2 FQNEAQ. The ends were cut back, 1 base at V and 11 bases at J, with 21 bases in the middle. The CDR3 sequence is CASSLEGSAALRSQHF. CDR3 nucleotide sequence: TGTGCCAGCAGCTTAGAGGGATCGGCGGCCCTGAGGTCCCAGCATTTT.

The gene calls are TRBV18 and TRBJ1-2, with D possibly TRBD1 on 5 matching bases. The CDR3 is made up of 13 amino acids. The V gene lost 3 bases and the J gene lost 4 bases, with 9 bases spanning the gap. Germline-derived CDR1 and CDR2 are KGHSH and LQKENI. The DNA of the CDR3 is TGTGCCAGCTCACCCCAGGGTGGCTATGGCTACACCTTC. Its translation is CASSPQGGYGYTF.

This chain joins TRBV5-1 and TRBJ1-5; 12 bases fit TRBD1. Germline CDR1 and CDR2: SGHRS and YFSETQ. V trimming: 0 bases; J trimming: 0 bases; junction bases outside the gene matches: 7. This CDR3 is built from 19 residues. The CDR3 coding sequence is TGCGCCAGCAGCTTGGCCAGGGACAGGGGGCCGGCTAGCAATCAGCCCCAGCATTTT. It is translated as CASSLARDRGPASNQPQHF.

The chain employs TRBV9 and TRBJ1-3; D is ambiguous. The germline V and J ends were trimmed by 4 bases and 2 bases, with 1 base remaining between them. CDR1 SGDLS and CDR2 YYNGEE come from the germline V gene. The CDR3 is 11 residues long. The CDR3 loop is CASSPGNTIYF. The CDR3 DNA reads as TGTGCCAGCAGCCCTGGAAACACCATATATTTT.

The V gene is TRBV19, the J gene TRBJ2-4; a possible D gene is TRBD2 (5 bases). The germline V gene has CDR1 LNHDA and CDR2 SQIVND (reference sequence). V dropped 7 bases and J dropped 4 bases, with 20 bases sitting between them. This CDR3 is 16 amino acids long. DNA for the CDR3: TGTGCCAGTACCCAAGGGAGCGGAATCTATAAAAACATTCAGTACTTC. Protein: CASTQGSGIYKNIQYF.

This chain links TRBV11-3 with TRBJ2-1, with 8 bases fitting TRBD2. The CDR3 extends over 18 amino acids. Germline V gene lookup returns CDR1 SGHNT and CDR2 YENEEA. V gave up 4 bases and J gave up 6 bases; unmatched junction bases: 17. The CDR3 region is CASSSLDRWREAGNEQFF. The CDR3 DNA follows: TGTGCCAGCAGCTCACTCGACCGGTGGCGGGAGGCCGGCAATGAGCAGTTCTTC.

Only one count was recorded for this clone. The rearrangement uses TRBV3-1 (or the pseudogene TRBV3-2) and TRBJ2-5; perhaps D is TRBD1 or TRBD2 (6 bases each). CDR1 is LGHDT and CDR2 is YNNKEL in the germline V gene (reference sequence). The germline V and J ends were trimmed by 3 bases and 0 bases, with 11 bases remaining between them. The length of the CDR3 is 15 residues. CDR3 sequence: CASSQWGAYQETQYF. CDR3 bases: TGTGCCAGCAGCCAGTGGGGGGCCTACCAAGAGACCCAGTACTTC.

The chain couples TRBV6-2 or TRBV6-3 to TRBJ1-6; D is undetermined. With 2 bases removed from V and 11 bases from J, the gap between germline ends came to 7 bases. The CDR3 extends over 12 amino acids. Looked up from germline, CDR1 is MNHEY and CDR2 is SVGEGT. CDR3 sequence: CASSYQPAPLHF. The DNA for the CDR3 is TGTGCCAGCAGTTACCAGCCGGCACCCCTCCACTTT.

This clone occurred once. The J gene is TRBJ2-1, the V gene TRBV7-2; TRBD2 matches 8 bases. The J segment lost 3 bases and the V segment lost 2 bases, leaving 3 bases of the junction unmatched. The CDR3 has 15 residues. Germline V gives CDR1 SGHTA, CDR2 FQGNSA. The CDR3 is CASSLLAGVYNEQFF. The CDR3 nucleotides are TGTGCCAGCAGCTTACTAGCGGGCGTCTACAATGAGCAGTTCTTC.

The V and J genes are TRBV10-3 and TRBJ2-2; a possible D gene is TRBD2 (5 bases). CDR1 is ENHRY and CDR2 is SYGVKD in the germline V gene. Deletions cut 6 bases from V and 7 bases from J, with 15 bases between. The CDR3 runs 14 residues. For the CDR3, the DNA is TGTGCCATCAGCTTACTAGGACGGGACGGGGAGCTGTTTTTT. Amino acids: CAISLLGRDGELFF.

The genes are TRBV27 and TRBJ1-2; 9 bases map to TRBD1. The V gene's germline CDR1 is MNHEY and CDR2 SMNVEV (reference sequence). CDR3 size: 17 residues. With 2 bases clipped from V and 4 bases from J, the junction kept 11 bases outside the gene matches. CDR3 bases: TGTGCCAGCAGTTTACGTCCGGGACAGGGTTCGAGCTATGGCTACACCTTC. It is translated as CASSLRPGQGSSYGYTF.

The chain joins TRBV9 to TRBJ2-1, with D uncertain. Per germline, CDR1 SGDLS and CDR2 YYNGEE. The CDR3 is 12 residues long. V lost 4 bases and J lost 10, with 12 bases in between. DNA of the CDR3: TGTGCCAGCAGCACGAGTTACGGCGAGCAGTTCTTC. The encoded protein is CASSTSYGEQFF.